This T cell receptor beta chain was found in a study of blood T cell repertoires in COVID-19. Study-wide background: From T cells, B-cell-depleted T cells, or PBMCs came the material, which was cDNA or gDNA.

In the source study's methods: Estimated nucleated cell counts came from reference gene primer amplification. Assay: immunoSEQ multiplex PCR; the TCRdb copy retains only in-frame clones and omits some. V and J calls and clone size are copied from that table; D and trimming were computed from the DNA. The repertoire holds about 200,000 clones, 87% seen once, with roughly a fifth in the top ten. Per the germline V gene, CDR1 is LNHDA and CDR2 is SQIVND (reference sequence). With 8 bases clipped from V and 7 bases from J, the junction kept 14 bases outside the gene matches. CDR3 size: 15 residues. V gene TRBV19 combines with J gene TRBJ1-1; 9 bases map to TRBD1. The source is a man in his fifties or sixties with active or convalescent COVID-19. Specimen: peripheral blood. The CDR3 region has the DNA TGTGCCAGTCAAATTCCGGGACAGGGTAAGAGTGAAGCTTTCTTT. It codes for CASQIPGQGKSEAFF. The variable domain in full, completed from reference TRBV19 and TRBJ1-1, reads DGGITQSPKYLFRKEGQNVTLSCEQNLNHDAMYWYRQDPGQGLRLIYYSQIVNDFQKGDIAEGYSVSREKKESFPLTVTSAQKNPTAFYLCASQIPGQGKSEAFFGQGTRLTVV.